Sequencing of this TCR beta chain was carried out in a study of T cell responses to AZD1222 COVID-19 vaccine. Overall study results and limits: The reported proportion of spike-specific TCRs targeting unmutated variant regions was nearly half. Donors were mostly white British, more females; clonal diversity possibly underestimated. Following two doses of AZD1222, Spike-specific TCR breadth and depth rose. AZD1222 recipients seropositive at baseline numbered only 5 to 7.

Concerning this clone itself: What it recognizes is unknown.

CDR3 length: 17 residues. Germline V CDR1 and CDR2: SGHTA, FQGNSA. V gave up 1 base and J gave up 6 bases; unmatched junction bases: 12. The table came from immunoSEQ multiplex PCR; TCRdb's copy has only in-frame clones and leaves some out. The top ten hold around 5% of the sample, which has more than 100,000 clones, about 92% seen once. V gene TRBV7-2 combines with J gene TRBJ2-4; 7 nucleotides match TRBD2. The input for sequencing was peripheral blood, taken 28 days after the second AZD1222 dose. The receptor's source is an adult who received the AZD1222 COVID-19 vaccine. CDR3 region: CASSLVASGIIGNIQYF. Here the CDR3 DNA reads TGTGCCAGCAGCTTAGTGGCTAGCGGTATTATCGGAAACATTCAGTACTTC.